Each of the 27 T cell receptor beta chains below was sequenced from the same sample in a study of blood T cell repertoires in COVID-19. The method was immunoSEQ multiplex PCR; TCRdb's version includes in-frame clones alone and lacks a portion of them. The sample records 180,000 or so clones, around 85% being singletons. Sequenced sample: peripheral blood. The receptors here all came from a man aged 50-59 years who had recovered from COVID-19.

The chain combines TRBV5-4 with TRBJ1-2, with D perhaps matching TRBD1 (6 bases). Germline V gene data show CDR1 as SGHNT and CDR2 as YYREEE (reference sequence). V shed 4 bases and J shed 4 bases, with 8 bases lying between them. This CDR3 has 12 residues. The CDR3 nucleotides read TGTGCCAGCAGCCCGGACAGCTATGGCTACACCTTC. Amino acids: CASSPDSYGYTF.

V usage is TRBV7-8 and J usage is TRBJ2-3; 9 positions agree with TRBD2. Unmatched junction bases numbered 9, after V lost 4 bases and J lost 7 bases. Germline CDR1 reads SGHVS; CDR2 reads FQNEAQ. The CDR3 runs 15 residues. In DNA, the CDR3 is TGTGCCAGCAGCTCATGGACTAGCGAAACAAATACGCAGTATTTT. It codes for CASSSWTSETNTQYF. Complete variable domain (other parts from reference TRBV7-8 and TRBJ2-3): GAGVSQSPRYKVAKRGQDVALRCDPISGHVSLFWYQQALGQGPEFLTYFQNEAQLDKSGLPSDRFFAERPEGSVSTLKIQRTQQEDSAVYLCASSSWTSETNTQYFGPGTRLTVL.

In this sample, this clone turned up once. The genes are TRBV12-3 or TRBV12-4 and TRBJ2-7; 7 bases map to TRBD1. After removal of 7 bases from V and 0 bases from J, the junction contained 3 bases not matched to a gene. This CDR3 spans 13 amino acids. The CDR3 nucleotides are TGTGCCAGCATGGGGGACAGCTCCTACGAGCAGTACTTC. This encodes CASMGDSSYEQYF.

This clone was counted only a few times. V is TRBV5-1 and J is TRBJ2-7, with D possibly being TRBD1 (6 bases). The CDR3 has 13 amino acids. Trimming removed 1 base from V and 6 bases from J, with 11 bases in between. Per the germline V gene, CDR1 is SGHRS and CDR2 is YFSETQ. The CDR3 region is CASSLTQGSEQYF. As DNA, the CDR3 is TGCGCCAGCAGCTTGACACAGGGTTCCGAGCAGTACTTC.

This clone has a handful of counts. The chain uses TRBV19 and TRBJ1-5; possibly TRBD1 for D (6 bases). Trimming took off 3 bases at V and 6 bases at J, with 18 bases between the two ends. The germline V gene encodes CDR1 LNHDA and CDR2 SQIVND (reference sequence). CDR3 size: 16 residues. The CDR3 spells CASSIQAGQTAQPQHF. The CDR3 region has the DNA TGTGCCAGTAGTATCCAGGCAGGACAGACGGCTCAGCCCCAGCATTTT.

This chain uses TRBV10-3 with TRBJ2-2, with 7 bases that match TRBD1. Per the germline V gene, CDR1 is ENHRY and CDR2 is SYGVKD. This CDR3 contains 15 residues. Trimming at V came to 5 bases and at J to 0 bases, leaving 3 bases not matched to a gene. This CDR3 is CAISLGQANTGELFF. The CDR3 DNA sequence: TGTGCCATCAGTCTCGGACAGGCGAACACCGGGGAGCTGTTTTTT.

The rearrangement joins TRBV27 to TRBJ1-2; no clear D. Looked up from germline, CDR1 is MNHEY and CDR2 is SMNVEV (reference sequence). V lost 4 bases, J lost 7 bases, and 19 bases lay in between. The CDR3 has 15 amino acids. The chain's CDR3 is CASSSRPSTDSGYTF. CDR3 DNA: TGTGCCAGCAGTTCACGTCCGTCCACCGACTCTGGCTACACCTTC.

This clone was seen a few times. The chain couples TRBV12-3 or TRBV12-4 to TRBJ2-7; 8 bases match TRBD2. The ends lost 5 bases at V and 7 bases at J; junction bases unmatched: 7. The CDR3 is 13 amino acids. The CDR3 loop reads CASSRLARGEQYF. The CDR3, as DNA: TGTGCCAGCAGTCGACTAGCGCGTGGGGAGCAGTACTTC.

V is TRBV27 and J is TRBJ2-2; D possibly corresponds to TRBD2 (6 bases). Looked up from germline, CDR1 is MNHEY and CDR2 is SMNVEV (reference sequence). The CDR3 contains 14 residues. V dropped 7 bases and J dropped 7 bases, with 16 bases sitting between them. The CDR3 bases are TGTGCCAGCACTAGAAATCGCGGGAACGGGGAGCTGTTTTTT. Translation: CASTRNRGNGELFF.

This chain links TRBV24-1 with TRBJ2-3; possibly TRBD2 for D (5 bases). The V end was cut by 4 bases, the J end by 6 bases, with 19 bases between. Germline CDR1 KGHDR, CDR2 SFDVKD. This CDR3 comprises 16 residues. The CDR3 sequence: CATSDQLVREGDTQYF. CDR3 nucleotide sequence: TGTGCCACCAGTGACCAACTAGTTCGGGAAGGGGATACGCAGTATTTT.

The chain joins TRBV7-8 to TRBJ2-3; D is unresolved. The V gene's germline CDR1 is SGHVS and CDR2 FQNEAQ. CDR3 length: 16 amino acids. V was cut by 1 base and J by 1 base, with 12 bases left in between. CDR3 in DNA: TGTGCCAGCAGCTTAGTCGAGGTTCCTCGCACAGATACGCAGTATTTT. Translated, it gives CASSLVEVPRTDTQYF.

This clone appeared a few times. CDR3 in amino acids: CASSFGGSGDSNQPQHF. CDR3 in DNA: TGTGCCAGCAGCTTTGGCGGGAGCGGGGATAGCAATCAGCCCCAGCATTTT. The V call is TRBV5-4, the J call TRBJ1-5, with D unresolved. CDR1 SGHNT and CDR2 YYREEE come from the germline V gene (reference sequence). This CDR3 spans 17 amino acids. Trimming shortened V by 2 bases and J by 0 bases, and 15 bases separated the two germline ends.

The chain links TRBV6-1 to TRBJ1-3, with a tentative D call TRBD1 (6 bases). In germline, CDR1 is MNHNS, CDR2 SASEGT. The CDR3 is 11 residues long. V was trimmed by 2 bases and J by 14 bases, leaving 10 bases between them. In DNA, the CDR3 is TGTGCCAGCAGTGAATACAGGGAGTTATATTTT. This sequence encodes CASSEYRELYF.

The chain is built from TRBV27 and TRBJ1-2, with a possible D match to TRBD1 (6 bases). The germline gives CDR1 MNHEY, CDR2 SMNVEV (reference sequence). Trimming took off 3 bases at V and 5 bases at J, with 13 bases between the two ends. The CDR3 is 14 amino acids. In nucleotides, the CDR3 is TGTGCCAGCAGTTTTAGGGGGACACAGTATGGCTACACCTTC. The encoded protein is CASSFRGTQYGYTF.

The chain combines TRBV19 with TRBJ1-2; TRBD1 might be the D (5 bases). V was shortened by 7 bases and J by 8 bases, with 26 bases between the two germline ends. The CDR3 has 16 amino acids. Germline V gives CDR1 LNHDA, CDR2 SQIVND (reference sequence). CDR3 sequence (DNA): TGTGCCAGTATACCACTTGGGACGGGGGAGAGGAGAGGCTACACCTTC. Translating it yields CASIPLGTGERRGYTF.

V usage is TRBV7-9 and J usage is TRBJ2-5; 10 positions match TRBD2. After removal of 5 bases from V and 3 bases from J, the junction contained 3 bases not matched to a gene. Germline V gene lookup returns CDR1 SEHNR and CDR2 FQNEAQ (reference sequence). The CDR3 is made up of 14 amino acids. DNA of the CDR3: TGTGCCAGCAGCCTAGGACTAGCGGAAGAGACCCAGTACTTC. Amino acid sequence: CASSLGLAEETQYF.

The genes are TRBV19 and TRBJ2-1; possibly TRBD2 for D (6 bases). Trimming removed 7 bases at V and 7 bases at J, with 17 bases between. Germline loops: CDR1 LNHDA, CDR2 SQIVND (reference sequence). CDR3 size: 14 residues. DNA for the CDR3: TGTGCCAGTACCCACCGGGACTTCCTAAATGAGCAGTTCTTC. Amino acids: CASTHRDFLNEQFF.

The chain combines TRBV7-2 with TRBJ2-7; D perhaps matches TRBD2 (5 bases). From germline, CDR1 is SGHTA and CDR2 FQGNSA. V lost 5 bases and J lost 2, with 16 bases in between. The CDR3 totals 15 residues. The CDR3 region is CASSPRGMGTYEQYF. The CDR3, as DNA: TGTGCCAGCAGCCCCAGAGGGATGGGTACCTACGAGCAGTACTTC.

This chain links TRBV7-3 with TRBJ2-1; D may be TRBD2 (5 bases). The length of the CDR3 is 12 residues. Trimming shortened V by 4 bases and J by 9 bases, and 10 bases separated the two germline ends. The germline V gene has CDR1 SGHTA and CDR2 FQGTGA. Here the CDR3 reads CASSSRVGEQFF. Written as DNA, the CDR3 is TGTGCCAGCAGCTCGCGGGTGGGTGAGCAGTTCTTC.

The chain has TRBV5-4 and TRBJ2-2, with TRBD2 matching 8 bases. The CDR3 spans 17 residues. In germline, CDR1 is SGHNT, CDR2 YYREEE (reference sequence). With 4 bases clipped from V and 7 bases from J, the junction kept 15 bases outside the gene matches. For the CDR3, the DNA is TGTGCCAGCAGCAGCGGACTAGCTTTTTCTACGGGCGGGGAGCTGTTTTTT. As protein: CASSSGLAFSTGGELFF.

The V gene is TRBV18, the J gene TRBJ2-7, with 11 bases fitting TRBD2. CDR3 size: 17 residues. Unmatched junction bases numbered 9, after V lost 2 bases and J lost 3 bases. Germline CDR1 KGHSH, CDR2 LQKENI. CDR3 DNA sequence: TGTGCCAGCTCACCAACAAATAGCGGGAGGGCCCTCTACGAGCAGTACTTC. Amino acid sequence: CASSPTNSGRALYEQYF. Together with reference TRBV18 and TRBJ2-7, the CDR3 gives the full variable domain: NAGVMQNPRHLVRRRGQEARLRCSPMKGHSHVYWYRQLPEEGLKFMVYLQKENIIDESGMPKERFSAEFPKEGPSILRIQQVVRGDSAAYFCASSPTNSGRALYEQYFGPGTRLTVT.

The V and J genes are TRBV6-6 and TRBJ2-1; TRBD2 is a possible D gene (6 bases). V lost 2 bases and J lost 1, with 12 bases in between. CDR3 length: 16 residues. Germline V lookup: CDR1 MNHNY, CDR2 SVGAGI (reference sequence). CDR3 DNA sequence: TGTGCCAGCAGTTACCTAATGGGGGGTTCCTACAATGAGCAGTTCTTC. Encoded protein: CASSYLMGGSYNEQFF.

This clone showed up many times. This rearrangement joins TRBV5-1 to TRBJ2-1; TRBD2 matches 9 bases. This CDR3 is built from 15 residues. V lost 4 bases and J lost 8; bases outside the gene matches: 10. Germline CDR1 reads SGHRS; CDR2 reads YFSETQ. In nucleotides, the CDR3 is TGCGCCAGCAGCCCCCAGGCGGGAGGGTCCGATGAGCAGTTCTTC. This translates into CASSPQAGGSDEQFF. The whole variable domain, filled in from reference TRBV5-1 and TRBJ2-1, reads KAGVTQTPRYLIKTRGQQVTLSCSPISGHRSVSWYQQTPGQGLQFLFEYFSETQRNKGNFPGRFSGRQFSNSRSEMNVSTLELGDSALYLCASSPQAGGSDEQFFGPGTRLTVL.

This clone was detected many times. DNA for the CDR3: TGTGCCAGCAGTTTATACTCGGGAAGGCCTTCACCCCTCCACTTT. As protein: CASSLYSGRPSPLHF. The rearrangement links TRBV27 to TRBJ1-6; D gene ambiguous. This CDR3 contains 15 residues. The germline gives CDR1 MNHEY, CDR2 SMNVEV (reference sequence). V lost 1 base and J lost 9, with 13 bases in between.

The V and J genes are TRBV23-1 and TRBJ2-7; 7 bases are a match to TRBD1. TRBV23-1 is identified as an open reading frame with a role that is uncertain. This CDR3 is 17 amino acids long. The ends lost 4 bases at V and 2 bases at J; junction bases unmatched: 14. CDR3 in amino acids: CASSRSFGTEKTYEQYF. DNA for the CDR3: TGCGCCAGCAGTCGATCGTTCGGGACAGAAAAAACCTACGAGCAGTACTTC.

This clone was counted between two and nine times. V and J are TRBV11-2 and TRBJ1-2; D gene uncertain. CDR3 length: 13 amino acids. Germline V lookup: CDR1 SGHAT, CDR2 FQNNGV. Trimming cost V 2 bases and J 7 bases, with 11 bases left between them. The CDR3 nucleotides read TGTGCCAGCAGCTTACAGAGGGAATCTGGCTACACCTTC. This sequence encodes CASSLQRESGYTF.

The chain employs TRBV6-5 and TRBJ1-2; 7 nucleotides agree with TRBD1. Germline CDR1 is MNHEY and CDR2 is SVGAGI. V lost 2 bases, J lost 2 bases, and 8 bases stayed unmatched. The CDR3 has 16 amino acids. The CDR3 DNA reads TGTGCCAGCAGTTACATAACCATACAGGGGAACTATGGCTACACCTTC. The encoded protein is CASSYITIQGNYGYTF.